This TCR beta chain was obtained from a study of cytomegalovirus exposure and HLA in healthy donors. General observations from the study: CMV serostatus stood as the only immune exposure information on hand. The study designated 164 TCR beta chains cytomegalovirus-associated. High specificity and sensitivity for cytomegalovirus status were reported for the classifier.

Primers for the PCR totalled 60 Vbeta and 13 Jbeta. TCRdb's copy holds only in-frame clones and misses some; the assay was immunoSEQ multiplex PCR. The profile covers some 110,000 clones, with over 70% appearing a single time and around 1.2% taken by the ten largest. Germline-derived CDR1 and CDR2 are SGHRS and YFSETQ. CDR3 length: 16 amino acids. V shed 5 bases and J 5 bases; nucleotides not matched to a gene: 8. Note on this clone: Its cognate antigen is unknown.

The sequenced sample consisted of PBMCs. This TCR derives from a middle-aged man in good health and CMV-seronegative. The gene calls are TRBV5-1 and TRBJ2-5; 14 bases map to TRBD2. This CDR3 is CASRSPGLAGVETQYF. The DNA for the CDR3 is TGCGCCAGCAGATCCCCGGGACTAGCGGGAGTGGAGACCCAGTACTTC.